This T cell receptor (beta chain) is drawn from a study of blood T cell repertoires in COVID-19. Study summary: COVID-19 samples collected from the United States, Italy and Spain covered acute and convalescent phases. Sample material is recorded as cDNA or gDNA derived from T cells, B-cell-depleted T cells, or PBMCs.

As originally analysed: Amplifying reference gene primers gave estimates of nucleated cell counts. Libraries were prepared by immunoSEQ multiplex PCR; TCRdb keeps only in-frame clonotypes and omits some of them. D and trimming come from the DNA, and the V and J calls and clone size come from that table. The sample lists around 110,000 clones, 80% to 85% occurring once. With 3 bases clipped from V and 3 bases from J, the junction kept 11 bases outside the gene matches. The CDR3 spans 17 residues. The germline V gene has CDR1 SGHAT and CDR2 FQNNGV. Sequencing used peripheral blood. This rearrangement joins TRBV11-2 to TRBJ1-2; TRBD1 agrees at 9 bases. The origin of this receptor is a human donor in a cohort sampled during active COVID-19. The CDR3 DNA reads TGTGCCAGCAGCTTTATGGGGACAGGGCTGTTATACTATGGCTACACCTTC. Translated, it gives CASSFMGTGLLYYGYTF.